This TCR beta chain was recovered during a study of blood T cells in healthy people across ages. About the research overall: Template switching recovered approximately one barcoded beta molecule for every two T cells.

Using a J-beta primer mix together with a sample-barcoded 5' primer, a second PCR was run for 7 to 11 cycles. Each cDNA molecule received a tag from a template-switch adaptor that had 12 random nucleotides. TCRdb analysed the 5' RACE reads with MiXCR anew, one entry per CDR3 protein. This sample has 600,000 to 800,000 distinct CDR3 sequences; roughly 21% occur once, and the top ten carry around 3.4%. CDR1 and CDR2 from the germline V gene are SQVTM and ANQGSEA. This CDR3 comprises 12 residues. As regards this clonotype: A read error may produce the germline difference seen at one junction end.

The donors, healthy Caucasians from Russia, were aged roughly 6 to 90. The chain links TRBV29-1 to TRBJ2-3; D assignment may be TRBD1 or TRBD2 (5 bases each). The TCR comes from a man aged 70-80 years in good health. The sequenced sample consisted of blood. The CDR3 DNA sequence: TGCAGCGTTGATCTTCTGGGGGATACGCAGTACTTT. Translated: CSVDLLGDTQYF.